This TCR beta chain was identified during a study of T-cell reconstitution after alpha-beta-depleted transplantation in children. CDR1 and CDR2 (germline): DFQATT, SNEGSKA (reference sequence). The CDR3 is 16 amino acids. V trimming: 3 bases; J trimming: 2 bases; junction bases outside the gene matches: 6. This clonotype was found a few times. The antigen is unknown. Study findings and constraints: Hyperexpanded clones declined; after one year, newly produced T cells mostly supplied diversity. Some patients' high day-60 TCRbeta diversity was attributed to recipient cells surviving conditioning. Reportedly, roughly two months post-transplant, alpha-beta T cells arose from several hundred expanded graft clones.

As it was prepared, the TCRbeta library received unique molecular identifiers. From the PCR reads, TCRdb called clonotypes with MiXCR, one entry per CDR3 protein. The table includes approximately 500,000 distinct CDR3 sequences, roughly a tenth detected once. The chain has TRBV20-1 and TRBJ2-1; 11 nucleotides agree with TRBD2. Here the sequenced sample was PBMCs, taken before TCRalphabeta/CD19-depleted stem cell transplant. The sequence was collected from a child aged 2-15 years with inherited bone marrow failure, due to receive a stem cell transplant. This chain's CDR3 is CSARTSGIPPYNEQFF. The CDR3 DNA reads TGCAGTGCTAGGACTAGCGGGATACCCCCCTACAATGAGCAGTTCTTC.